This is a list of T cell receptor beta chains from one sample in a study of human T cells and chemical hapten exposure. TCRdb used MiXCR to reprocess the RACE reads, holding one entry per CDR3 protein. This repertoire shows roughly 190,000 distinct CDR3 sequences, about a fifth found once; its top ten account for about 7%. This specimen consisted of whole blood, obtained in connection with sensitization to the hapten diphenylcyclopropenone (DPC). These receptors were taken from a woman between 50 and 59 years old with alopecia areata. Some clones in this sample may be carry-over from other donors' samples. CDR3s include the opening cysteine and the closing phenylalanine or tryptophan. D genes are given only for firm matches. A row's size may be missing; if present it is once, few, many or a size class.

V gene	clone size	D gene	J gene	CDR3 protein	CDR3 DNA
TRBV29-1	NA	NA	TRBJ1-2	CSVGNTAYGYTF	TGCAGCGTTGGTAACACCGCGTATGGCTACACCTTC
TRBV29-1	NA	NA	TRBJ2-3	CSVPPEAAGTDTQYF	TGCAGCGTTCCACCTGAAGCGGCGGGCACAGATACGCAGTATTTT
TRBV9	NA	TRBD1	TRBJ1-2	CASSVGQGVSSGYTF	TGTGCCAGCAGCGTAGGACAGGGGGTTTCTAGTGGCTACACCTTC
TRBV11-1	NA	NA	TRBJ1-5	CASSLAPNQPQHF	TGTGCCAGCAGCTTAGCGCCGAATCAGCCCCAGCATTTT
TRBV6-1	once	NA	TRBJ1-2	CASSELGYTF	TGTGCCAGCAGTGAACTTGGCTACACCTTC
TRBV7-2	NA	TRBD2	TRBJ2-7	CASSLRTSFHEQYF	TGTGCCAGCAGCTTAAGGACTAGCTTCCACGAGCAGTACTTC
TRBV6-5	NA	TRBD2	TRBJ2-5	CASSYPLGQTGRETQYF	TGTGCCAGCAGTTACCCCCTCGGACAAACCGGGAGGGAGACCCAGTACTTC
TRBV10-3	few	NA	TRBJ2-7	CAISGGATYEQYF	TGTGCCATCAGTGGTGGGGCAACCTACGAGCAGTACTTC
TRBV29-1	few	TRBD1	TRBJ2-1	CSVDGTGVGNEQFF	TGCAGCGTTGATGGGACAGGGGTAGGCAATGAGCAGTTCTTC
TRBV20-1	NA	TRBD2	TRBJ2-7	CSAGAPSGRVSEQYF	TGCAGTGCTGGGGCCCCTAGCGGGAGGGTCTCCGAGCAGTACTTC
TRBV30	NA	NA	TRBJ1-1	CAWRVIGEAFF	TGTGCCTGGAGAGTCATAGGGGAAGCTTTCTTT
TRBV6-5	few	TRBD2	TRBJ2-2	CASSYAGTSGIGTGELFF	TGTGCCAGCAGTTACGCCGGGACTAGCGGGATCGGCACCGGGGAGCTGTTTTTT
TRBV29-1	medium-sized	NA	TRBJ1-5	CSAMDGSNQPQHF	TGCAGCGCCATGGACGGTAGCAATCAGCCCCAGCATTTT
TRBV6-1	NA	NA	TRBJ2-7	CASSALDNSYEQYF	TGTGCCAGCAGTGCGTTGGACAACTCCTACGAGCAGTACTTC
TRBV7-2	few	NA	TRBJ2-7	CASSLGGGGAYEQYF	TGTGCCAGCAGCTTAGGAGGCGGAGGAGCCTACGAGCAGTACTTC
TRBV5-1	many	NA	TRBJ1-1	CASSLDGHRNTEAFF	TGCGCCAGCAGCTTGGATGGACACCGGAACACTGAAGCTTTCTTT
TRBV19	few	NA	TRBJ2-7	CASSYDRSYEQYF	TGTGCCAGTAGTTACGACAGATCCTACGAGCAGTACTTC
TRBV5-1	NA	NA	TRBJ1-2	CASSSLDANYGYTF	TGCGCCAGCAGCTCGTTGGACGCGAACTATGGCTACACCTTC
TRBV6-6	NA	TRBD1	TRBJ1-3	CASNPGGGNTIYF	TGTGCCAGCAACCCAGGGGGTGGAAACACCATATATTTT
TRBV11-2	NA	NA	TRBJ1-4	CASSYPGGKLFF	TGTGCCAGCAGCTATCCGGGTGGAAAACTGTTTTTT
TRBV6-2/TRBV6-3	few	NA	TRBJ2-1	CASSYRMVGEQFF	TGTGCCAGCAGTTACCGCATGGTCGGTGAGCAGTTCTTC
TRBV10-3	few	NA	TRBJ2-1	CAIGPDRQFF	TGTGCCATCGGCCCGGACAGACAGTTCTTC
TRBV3-1	NA	NA	TRBJ2-1	CASSQGEGSYNEQFF	TGTGCCAGCAGCCAAGGAGAAGGGTCCTACAATGAGCAGTTCTTC
TRBV7-9	NA	NA	TRBJ2-1	CASSPVGLSSYNEQFF	TGTGCCAGCAGTCCCGTGGGGTTAAGCTCCTACAATGAGCAGTTCTTC
TRBV5-1	NA	TRBD2	TRBJ2-3	CASSITSGTTDTQYF	TGCGCCAGCAGCATCACTAGCGGGACCACAGATACGCAGTATTTT
TRBV29-1	NA	NA	TRBJ1-1	CSVELGGMNTEAFF	TGCAGCGTTGAATTGGGGGGCATGAACACTGAAGCTTTCTTT
TRBV5-1	NA	NA	TRBJ1-1	CASSLGRRPGRTEAFF	TGCGCCAGCAGCTTGGGAAGACGGCCAGGCCGGACTGAAGCTTTCTTT
TRBV20-1	NA	TRBD2	TRBJ2-2	CSALGTSGNTGELFF	TGCAGTGCCTTAGGGACTAGCGGAAACACCGGGGAGCTGTTTTTT
TRBV29-1	NA	NA	TRBJ2-5	CSVSDNQETQYF	TGCAGCGTTTCGGACAATCAAGAGACCCAGTACTTC
TRBV7-2	few	TRBD2	TRBJ2-1	CASSSLRLAGAYNEQFF	TGTGCCAGCAGCTCCCTTCGACTAGCGGGAGCTTACAATGAGCAGTTCTTC
TRBV6-6	few	NA	TRBJ2-2	CASTKTAANTGELFF	TGTGCCAGCACCAAAACCGCAGCGAACACCGGGGAGCTGTTTTTT
TRBV5-6	NA	NA	TRBJ2-3	CASSLPRAEQYF	TGTGCCAGCAGCTTGCCTAGGGCCGAGCAGTATTTT
TRBV6-6	few	NA	TRBJ1-6	CASSYSSPPLHF	TGTGCCAGCAGTTACTCGAGCCCACCCCTCCACTTT
TRBV28	NA	NA	TRBJ2-1	CASKTRSSYNEQFF	TGTGCCAGCAAGACCCGGAGCTCCTACAATGAGCAGTTCTTC
TRBV12-3/TRBV12-4	few	NA	TRBJ2-5	CASSFGVQETQYF	TGTGCCAGCAGTTTTGGAGTCCAAGAGACCCAGTACTTC
TRBV7-9	NA	TRBD2	TRBJ2-6	CASSLTSGSRRGANVLTF	TGTGCCAGCAGCTTAACTAGCGGGAGCAGAAGGGGGGCCAACGTCCTGACTTTC
TRBV20-1	few	TRBD2	TRBJ2-7	CSAPGLAGVWEQYF	TGCAGTGCTCCGGGACTAGCGGGAGTATGGGAGCAGTACTTC
TRBV20-1	NA	NA	TRBJ2-3	CSARLGTDTQYF	TGCAGTGCTAGACTAGGCACAGATACGCAGTATTTT
TRBV4-2	NA	NA	TRBJ2-7	CASSQDLGEHSYEQYF	TGTGCCAGCAGCCAAGATCTGGGGGAGCACTCCTACGAGCAGTACTTC
TRBV3-1	NA	TRBD2	TRBJ2-7	CASSQNLAVAYEQYF	TGTGCCAGCAGCCAAAACCTAGCGGTTGCCTACGAGCAGTACTTC